This TCR beta chain was identified during a study of cytomegalovirus exposure and HLA in healthy donors. Both 60 Vbeta primers and 13 Jbeta primers went into the PCR. Profiled with immunoSEQ multiplex PCR; TCRdb holds only in-frame clones, not every one. Of 220,000 or so clones listed, more than 65% are singletons. This clone was detected only a few times. Antigen unknown. The study, taken as a whole, reports: Later work associated roughly 17,000 TCR beta sequences with HLA alleles at 0.05 false discovery rate. Immune exposure information available was restricted to CMV serostatus. Specificity for CMV antigens was confirmed in vitro for three of the CMV-associated chains.

The V gene lost 0 bases and the J gene lost 5 bases, with 13 bases spanning the gap. CDR3 length: 15 amino acids. Germline CDR1 and CDR2: SGHTA and FQGNSA. The genes are TRBV7-2 and TRBJ1-1; D possibly corresponds to TRBD1 (5 bases). The specimen was PBMCs. The TCR was taken from a woman aged 30 to 39 in good health and CMV-seronegative. The CDR3: CASSLAPGGGTEAFF. The CDR3 DNA reads TGTGCCAGCAGCTTAGCGCCTGGGGGAGGAACTGAAGCTTTCTTT.